This passage covers 8 T cell receptor beta chains from one sample sequenced in a study of regulatory T cells in long-lasting Graves disease. Building the TCR beta libraries relied on iRepertoire HTBI primers, and CDR3 regions underwent Arm-PCR. A single record per CDR3 protein comes from TCRdb applying MiXCR to the multiplex PCR reads. The sample lists about 470,000 distinct CDR3 sequences, about a fifth occurring once. Time point noted: persistent/refractory GD, antithyroid drugs over 5 years with positive TRAb. PBMCs were the source of the RNA used for TCR sequencing. The input for sequencing was peripheral blood mononuclear cells (PBMCs), taken when the disease was refractory, from a patient treated with antithyroid drugs. These receptors came from a female donor with Graves disease.

This clonotype was picked up a small number of times. CDR3 amino acids: CAWTPPPRTEAFF. The CDR3 nucleotides read TGTGCCTGGACCCCGCCCCCACGCACTGAAGCTTTCTTT. V usage is TRBV30 and J usage is TRBJ1-1; no definite D call. The germline V gene has CDR1 GTSNPN and CDR2 SVGIG (reference sequence). Trimming left V 4 bases short and J 4 bases short, with 13 bases between. This CDR3 has 13 amino acids. The variable domain in full, completed from reference TRBV30 and TRBJ1-1, reads SQTIHQWPATLVQPVGSPLSLECTVEGTSNPNLYWYRQAAGRGLQLLFYSVGIGQISSEVPQNLSASRPQDRQFILSSKKLLLSDSGFYLCAWTPPPRTEAFFGQGTRLTVV.

The V call is TRBV10-3, the J call TRBJ2-7; D is uncertain. The CDR3 has 13 amino acids. Trimming removed 2 bases at V and 4 bases at J, with 9 bases between. CDR1 is ENHRY and CDR2 is SYGVKD in the germline V gene. The CDR3 DNA reads TGTGCCATCAGTGAGAGGTCCGGGTACGAGCAGTACTTC. This translates into CAISERSGYEQYF.

The rearrangement joins TRBV6-2 or TRBV6-3 to TRBJ1-2; no clear D. V dropped 7 bases and J dropped 1 base, with 16 bases sitting between them. CDR3 size: 15 residues. Germline V gene lookup returns CDR1 MNHEY and CDR2 SVGEGT. The CDR3 spells CASIHPRGYNYGYTF. In nucleotides, the CDR3 is TGTGCCAGCATCCACCCCCGGGGTTATAACTATGGCTACACCTTC.

This clonotype was seen many times. The V call is TRBV6-1, the J call TRBJ1-2; a weak D match, TRBD1 (6 bases). This CDR3 contains 13 residues. The germline V gene has CDR1 MNHNS and CDR2 SASEGT. V lost 6 bases and J 2 bases, leaving 10 bases between the germline ends. DNA for the CDR3: TGTGCCAGCAGATACGGACAGAACTATGGCTACACCTTC. Residues: CASRYGQNYGYTF.

There are many counts of this clonotype. The chain is built from TRBV27 and TRBJ1-1; D is perhaps TRBD1 (5 bases). This CDR3 comprises 13 residues. Germline values: CDR1 MNHEY, CDR2 SMNVEV (reference sequence). Trimming pared 4 bases from V and 4 bases from J, leaving 10 bases between. CDR3 in amino acids: CASSSGFLTEAFF. The CDR3 DNA reads TGTGCCAGCAGTTCAGGGTTTCTCACTGAAGCTTTCTTT.

This clonotype has at least ten counts. The chain is built from TRBV28 and TRBJ1-5; TRBD1 is a possible D gene (5 bases). Trimming stripped 6 bases from V and 1 base from J, with 10 bases between. CDR1 is MDHEN, CDR2 SYDVKM, per germline. The CDR3 totals 14 residues. The chain's CDR3 is CASSLGGSNQPQHF. The CDR3 coding sequence is TGTGCCAGCAGCTTGGGGGGGAGCAATCAGCCCCAGCATTTT.

Notes on this clonotype: The junction and the germline gene differ at one end; a read error may be behind it. For the CDR3, the DNA is TGTGCCAGTAGTCCGCTGGTAGCGGGAGAGTACGAGCAGTGCTTC. Translated, it gives CASSPLVAGEYEQCF. The V call is TRBV19, the J call TRBJ2-7; 9 bases map to TRBD2. From germline, CDR1 is LNHDA and CDR2 SQIVND (reference sequence). CDR3 length: 15 amino acids. The variable domain in full, with the rest retrieved from reference TRBV19 and TRBJ2-7, is DGGITQSPKYLFRKEGQNVTLSCEQNLNHDAMYWYRQDPGQGLRLIYYSQIVNDFQKGDIAEGYSVSREKKESFPLTVTSAQKNPTAFYLCASSPLVAGEYEQCFGPGTRLTVT.

This clonotype was observed many times. CDR3 sequence (DNA): TGCAGTGCTAGTCCACACAGAAGCGGCAATCAGCCCCAGCATTTT. It translates to CSASPHRSGNQPQHF. The chain recombines TRBV20-1 with TRBJ1-5; D is uncertain. The ends were cut back, 3 bases at V and 2 bases at J, with 14 bases in the middle. CDR1 is DFQATT, CDR2 SNEGSKA, per germline (reference sequence). The CDR3 consists of 15 residues.